This T cell receptor (beta chain) comes out of a study of T cells in Graves' hyperthyroidism and ophthalmopathy. The study, taken as a whole, reports: A 13 V-J signature model discriminated ophthalmopathy versus stable hyperthyroidism.

The TCR beta CDR3 regions underwent amplification using RNA transcripts as the source. The primer set for the first-round RT-PCR of the TCR CDR3 was HTBI. TCRdb itself ran the multiplex PCR reads through MiXCR, one entry per CDR3 protein. Here the sample spans 500,000 to 800,000 distinct CDR3 sequences, less than 45% being singletons. Note on this clonotype: Its antigen is not identified.

This CDR3 has 14 amino acids. Germline assignment: CDR1 MGHDK and CDR2 SYGVNS. The V end was cut by 6 bases, the J end by 6 bases, with 14 bases between. Sequenced sample: peripheral blood or thyroid tissue (not recorded which). This sequence joins TRBV25-1 and TRBJ1-4, with D tentatively TRBD1 (5 bases). The source is an adult man with Graves' disease, either hyperthyroidism or ophthalmopathy (not recorded which). The CDR3 loop reads CASSGSWGDEKLFF. CDR3 sequence (DNA): TGTGCCAGCAGCGGTTCCTGGGGCGATGAAAAACTGTTTTTT.